Listed below are T cell receptor beta chains from one sample, sequenced in a study of T cell responses to AZD1222 COVID-19 vaccine. Produced via immunoSEQ multiplex PCR; TCRdb's table is partial and in-frame only. This sample carries fewer than 120,000 clones, roughly 90% of them seen once, and the ten largest clones take approximately 8%. The sequences come from peripheral blood, collected on day 0 of AZD1222 vaccination. The receptor set was obtained from an adult in good health. CDR3s include the opening cysteine and the closing phenylalanine or tryptophan. Fields, in order: CDR3 DNA, CDR3 protein, CDR3 length, clone size, D gene, J gene, V gene. A D gene is named only where the DNA matches it firmly. Rows may omit the clone size; those that give it use once, few, many or a size class.

TGTGCCAGCAGTTTGACAGGGGGAGTCAATCAGCCCCAGCATTTT CASSLTGGVNQPQHF 15 NA TRBD1 TRBJ1-5 TRBV28
TGTGCCAGCAGCCCGTTGTGGGGGTCTAATGAAAAACTGTTTTTT CASSPLWGSNEKLFF 15 NA NA TRBJ1-4 TRBV7-2
TGTGCCAGCAGCCCCCCGGGACGGGAAGATTCACCCCTCCACTTT CASSPPGREDSPLHF 15 once NA TRBJ1-6 TRBV4-2
TGTGCCAGCAGTTACTCGTCAGGGAGTCACTATGGCTACACCTTC CASSYSSGSHYGYTF 15 few NA TRBJ1-2 TRBV6-5
TGTGCCAGCAGTTTGCCCCCGGGACAGGGCTGGGGCAATCAGCCCCAGCATTTT CASSLPPGQGWGNQPQHF 18 once TRBD1 TRBJ1-5 TRBV28
TGTGCCAGCAGCAAGGGGACGGGGTATAATGAAAAACTGTTTTTT CASSKGTGYNEKLFF 15 NA NA TRBJ1-4 TRBV7-8
TGTGCCTGGAGTGTCGGTGAAAAACTGTTTTTT CAWSVGEKLFF 11 NA NA TRBJ1-4 TRBV30
TGCGCCAGCAGCTTGGAGGCACTCGCCTTCTCCTACGAGCAGTACTTC CASSLEALAFSYEQYF 16 NA NA TRBJ2-7 TRBV5-1
TGTGCCAGCAGCCAAAACGGAGGGAATACGCAGTATTTT CASSQNGGNTQYF 13 NA NA TRBJ2-3 TRBV3-1/TRBV3-2
TGCGCCAGCAGCTTAAGGGGGTCTGCTGACACTGAAGCTTTCTTT CASSLRGSADTEAFF 15 NA NA TRBJ1-1 TRBV5-1
TGTGCCAGCAGCAGGGGGGGGATTACTGAAGCTTTCTTT CASSRGGITEAFF 13 NA TRBD1 TRBJ1-1 TRBV12-3/TRBV12-4
TGCGCCAGCAGCCGCACGGGGCCAGGGACGTCCGGGGAGCTGTTTTTT CASSRTGPGTSGELFF 16 NA NA TRBJ2-2 TRBV10-2
TGCGCCAGCAGTGCGGGGTCTTACAATGAGCAGTTCTTC CASSAGSYNEQFF 13 NA NA TRBJ2-1 TRBV10-2
TGTGCCAGCAGTGTGGCCAGGGATGGCTACACCTTC CASSVARDGYTF 12 once NA TRBJ1-2 TRBV7-2
TGTGCCATCAGTGAGACAGGGGGGTTCCGCGTCTACACCTTC CAISETGGFRVYTF 14 NA TRBD1 TRBJ1-2 TRBV10-3
TGTGCCAGCAGCATAAGAGCCAACACACAGTATTTT CASSIRANTQYF 12 NA NA TRBJ2-3 TRBV11-2
TGTGCCAGCAGCTTGGGGACAGGGTCTACTGAAGCTTTCTTT CASSLGTGSTEAFF 14 NA TRBD1 TRBJ1-1 TRBV5-4
TGTGCCAGCACCAATCAGGGGTCCAACTATGGCTACACCTTC CASTNQGSNYGYTF 14 NA NA TRBJ1-2 TRBV28
TGTGCCAGCAACTCGCCGGGACTAGCGGGGGCCGGGGAGCTGTTTTTT CASNSPGLAGAGELFF 16 few TRBD2 TRBJ2-2 TRBV11-3
TGTGCCAGCAGCGAAATACAGGGGATAGGTGAAAAACTGTTTTTT CASSEIQGIGEKLFF 15 NA TRBD1 TRBJ1-4 TRBV7-9
TGTGCCAGCAGCCGACCGGTAGGGGGCCTAGGCGGAGAGACCCAGTACTTC CASSRPVGGLGGETQYF 17 NA TRBD1 TRBJ2-5 TRBV11-2
TGTGCCAGCAGTCCTACAGGGGCCTACGAGCAGTACTTC CASSPTGAYEQYF 13 NA TRBD1 TRBJ2-7 TRBV12-3/TRBV12-4
TGTGCCAGTAGTTGGGGTGGGGGAACTAGCAATCAGCCCCAGCATTTT CASSWGGGTSNQPQHF 16 NA NA TRBJ1-5 TRBV19